This T cell receptor beta chain originates from a study of blood T cell repertoires in COVID-19. Whole-study context: Cohort 3 donors counted as recovered after two negative PCRs, clearance, or resolved symptoms. The cDNA or gDNA used as material had been derived from T cells, B-cell-depleted T cells, or PBMCs. The United States, Italy and Spain supplied acute and convalescent COVID-19 samples.

In the authors' workflow: Using reference gene primer amplification, nucleated cell counts were estimated. Data came from immunoSEQ multiplex PCR; TCRdb stores just in-frame clones and leaves some out. D and trimming come from the DNA, and the V and J calls and clone size come from that table. Here the sample spans 120,000 to 150,000 clones, about 87% being singletons. The CDR3 covers 16 residues. From germline, CDR1 is KGHSH and CDR2 LQKENI. V trimming: 4 bases; J trimming: 2 bases; junction bases outside the gene matches: 11. The sequencing sample was made of PBMCs or T cells enriched from blood (not recorded which). This sequence joins TRBV18 and TRBJ2-7, with 7 bases matching TRBD1. This receptor was identified in a man between 45 and 60 years old in a cohort exposed to, infected with or recovered from COVID-19 (not recorded which). The CDR3 bases are TGTGCCAGCTCACTTTCCACAGGGGTAGTACCCTACGAGCAGTACTTC. It specifies CASSLSTGVVPYEQYF.